This TCR beta chain was observed in a study of T and B cells in COVID-19 patients. The wider study: COVID-19 patients gave peripheral blood either during active infection or after recovery. Most recovered patients had mild to moderate COVID-19 treated as outpatients.

Study results and caveats: Exclusive to the recovered cohort were 2,331 TCR clusters, 30 to 40 of them with low generation probability. Active COVID-19 showed highly clonal TRB repertoires; recovery showed diversity and richness above healthy donors.

Multiplex PCR with BIOMED2 TRB-A/B primer pools amplified TRB rearrangements. TCRdb reprocessed the multiplex PCR reads with MiXCR, giving one entry per CDR3 protein. The data contain approximately 8,300 distinct CDR3 sequences, 30% to 45% of them singletons. Looked up from germline, CDR1 is KGHSH and CDR2 is LQKENI. The CDR3 is 16 amino acids. Trimming took off 5 bases at V and 4 bases at J, with 20 bases between the two ends. TRB was amplified from about 260-540 ng of blood genomic DNA. In regard to this clonotype: Its antigen is unknown.

This clonotype originated in a human donor with active COVID-19. V and J are TRBV18 and TRBJ1-1, with D possibly matching TRBD1 (5 bases). Input material: blood. Here the CDR3 reads CASSNRSGPVGTEAFF. DNA for the CDR3: TGTGCCAGCTCAAACAGGTCCGGTCCGGTTGGCACTGAAGCTTTCTTT.